This TCR beta chain is drawn from a study of technical replicates of blood from a handful of donors (dated by TCRdb to the late 2010s). The CDR3 goes from the cysteine to the phenylalanine over 15 residues. Of the read, only the CDR3 DNA is kept; its 45 bases are in frame from base 1. Trimming leaves V shorter by 1 base and J shorter by 3 bases, with the junction holding 2 bases beyond the gene matches. From a lookup of the germline V gene, CDR1 and CDR2 are MNHNS and SASEGT. A remark on this clone: It lacks a known antigen. No base qualities exist here, and no much larger clone lies one base off it.

The library was produced with the immunoSEQ multiplex PCR assay. TCRdb obtained this table from immuneACCESS and retained in-frame rearrangements with V and J assigned. These tables miss some clones; where compared with another copy, unresolved V genes account for less than half of the shortfall, and the remainder is unexplained. A total of just over 8,000 clones appear in this sample, about nine tenths of them only once. Of the sample, roughly 12% falls within the top ten clones. Here the chain combines TRBV6-1 and TRBJ2-7; TRBD2 aligns with 11 central bases. This receptor was identified in a human donor in good health. The sequenced sample consisted of PBMCs. The CDR3 protein sequence reads: CASSEDTSGSYEQYF. In nucleotides, the sequence is TGTGCCAGCAGTGAAGACACTAGCGGGAGCTACGAGCAGTACTTC.